This TCR beta chain was recorded in a study of blood T cells in healthy people across ages. The wider study: Capture via template switching afforded approximately one barcoded beta molecule per two T cells.

Sample-barcoded 5' priming and a J-beta primer mix drove a second PCR of roughly 6 to 12 cycles. MiXCR was run by TCRdb on the 5' RACE reads, yielding one entry per CDR3 protein. The sample shows about 1,800,000 distinct CDR3 sequences, 28% of them seen only once. Sample: blood. The receptor was derived from a woman aged 30 to 39 in good health.

Here the CDR3 DNA reads TGCGCCAGCAGCTTACTACAGGGGGCAGGATATGGCTACACCTTC. Encoded protein: CASSLLQGAGYGYTF. V and J are TRBV5-1 and TRBJ1-2; 9 bases align to TRBD1. Germline lookup yields CDR1 SGHRS and CDR2 YFSETQ. This CDR3 comprises 15 residues. Trimming took 2 bases from V and 5 from J; bases not matched to a gene: 7.